The 31 T cell receptor beta chains listed next were all sequenced from one sample in a study of regulatory T cells in long-lasting Graves disease. Researchers made TCR beta libraries by using iRepertoire HTBI primers and running Arm-PCR on CDR3 regions. Each CDR3 protein is one row after TCRdb ran MiXCR on the multiplex PCR reads. The sample lists 450,000 or so distinct CDR3 sequences, 20% to 25% seen once, with less than 15% in the top ten. The time point denotes: persistent/refractory GD, antithyroid drugs over 5 years with positive TRAb. RNA from PBMCs was the source of the TCR library. The sequences come from peripheral blood mononuclear cells (PBMCs), collected when the disease was refractory, from a patient treated with antithyroid drugs. The origin of the receptors is a female donor with Graves disease.

The chain employs TRBV7-2 and TRBJ1-2; tentative D call: TRBD1 (5 bases). Germline assignment: CDR1 SGHTA and CDR2 FQGNSA. The CDR3 contains 17 residues. The germline V and J ends were trimmed by 1 base and 1 base, with 16 bases remaining between them. CDR3 region: CASSLVGPGPLNYGYTF. The CDR3 coding sequence is TGTGCCAGCAGCTTAGTGGGGCCCGGGCCTCTTAACTATGGCTACACCTTC. Full variable domain (remainder filled in from reference TRBV7-2 and TRBJ1-2): GAGVSQSPSNKVTEKGKDVELRCDPISGHTALYWYRQSLGQGLEFLIYFQGNSAPDKSGLPSDRFSAERTGGSVSTLTIQRTQQEDSAVYLCASSLVGPGPLNYGYTFGSGTRLTVV.

The chain employs TRBV5-1 and TRBJ2-2, with TRBD1 matching over 8 bases. Germline CDR1 and CDR2: SGHRS and YFSETQ. The CDR3 totals 16 residues. The V and J ends lost 0 bases and 5 bases, in that order; junction bases with no gene match: 6. CDR3 DNA: TGCGCCAGCAGCTTGGACAGGGGGACGGCAACCGGGGAGCTGTTTTTT. Its protein product is CASSLDRGTATGELFF.

V gene TRBV9 combines with J gene TRBJ2-2; TRBD1 aligns across 7 bases. J gave up 6 bases and V 4 bases, and 9 bases lay outside the gene matches. This CDR3 has 15 residues. Looked up from germline, CDR1 is SGDLS and CDR2 is YYNGEE. For the CDR3, the DNA is TGTGCCAGCAGCCCCAGACAGGGAAACGCCGGGGAGCTGTTTTTT. It translates to CASSPRQGNAGELFF.

This clonotype has more than one count but fewer than ten. V gene TRBV19 combines with J gene TRBJ2-7; 9 positions agree with TRBD2. The CDR3 spans 16 residues. CDR1 and CDR2 (germline): LNHDA, SQIVND (reference sequence). With V trimmed by 5 bases and J by 0 bases, 8 bases remained unmatched. The DNA for the CDR3 is TGTGCCAGTAGTTCCGGGGGTAGCGGGGGCTCCTACGAGCAGTACTTC. This translates into CASSSGGSGGSYEQYF.

In its sample, this clonotype was seen a few times. V and J are TRBV5-1 and TRBJ2-7, with 9 bases aligning to TRBD1. V was clipped by 7 bases and J by 6 bases; unmatched bases: 8. The V gene's germline CDR1 is SGHRS and CDR2 YFSETQ. There are 13 residues in the CDR3. CDR3 in DNA: TGCGCCAGCGGTCCGGGACAGGGATCCGAGCAGTACTTC. It translates to CASGPGQGSEQYF.

A few counts support this clonotype. It may be a read error: a sequence one base away is much more abundant. The rearrangement uses TRBV2 and TRBJ1-4, with 10 bases that match TRBD1. The CDR3 contains 16 residues. V shed 7 bases, J shed 7 bases, and the junction held 12 bases outside the gene matches. The germline gives CDR1 SNHLY, CDR2 FYNNEI. As DNA, the CDR3 is TGTGCCAGCAATCCTAGACAGGGGGCTAAGCGTGAAAAACTGTTTTTT. Protein sequence: CASNPRQGAKREKLFF.

This clonotype was counted many times. Written as DNA, the CDR3 is TGTGCCAGCAGAAATACGGGACAGGGGGCTTACACCGGGGAGCTGTTTTTT. This encodes CASRNTGQGAYTGELFF. The chain has TRBV12-3 or TRBV12-4 and TRBJ2-2; 12 bases map to TRBD1. The ends lost 6 bases at V and 3 bases at J; junction bases unmatched: 8. This CDR3 has 17 amino acids.

The V and J genes are TRBV27 and TRBJ2-7, with TRBD1 matching 7 bases. Germline trimming cut 6 bases from V and 4 bases from J; bases unmatched to any gene: 9. The CDR3 has 14 amino acids. The germline CDR1 and CDR2 sequences are MNHEY and SMNVEV (reference sequence). Here the CDR3 reads CASRHDRVGYEQYF. The CDR3 region has the DNA TGTGCCAGCAGACATGACAGGGTTGGGTACGAGCAGTACTTC.

The gene calls are TRBV9 and TRBJ1-2, with 12 bases lining up with TRBD1. Germline CDR1 and CDR2: SGDLS and YYNGEE. The CDR3 spans 14 residues. The V segment lost 4 bases and the J segment 8 bases; nucleotides outside the gene matches: 6. CDR3: CASSSGTGGVGYTF. The DNA for the CDR3 is TGTGCCAGCAGCTCCGGGACAGGGGGCGTAGGCTACACCTTC.

The chain carries TRBV6-4 and TRBJ2-7, with 8 positions matching TRBD2. CDR3 length: 15 amino acids. The germline V gene encodes CDR1 MRHNA and CDR2 SNTAGT. The ends lost 5 bases at V and 4 bases at J; junction bases unmatched: 10. The CDR3 sequence is CASSPDGGARYEQYF. The CDR3 bases are TGTGCCAGCAGTCCCGACGGGGGGGCCAGATACGAGCAGTACTTC.

This sequence joins TRBV15 and TRBJ2-7, with D unclear. CDR3 length: 13 residues. Trimming stripped 3 bases from V and 2 bases from J, with 8 bases between. CDR1 is LNHNV, CDR2 YYDKDF, per germline (reference sequence). For the CDR3, the DNA is TGTGCCACCAGCAGGAGCACCCCCTACGAGCAGTACTTC. This translates into CATSRSTPYEQYF.

This clonotype was counted only a few times. This rearrangement joins TRBV24-1 to TRBJ1-2; 10 nucleotides agree with TRBD1. V was pared by 6 bases and J by 7 bases, with 7 bases of the junction left unmatched. The CDR3 runs to 14 residues. Per germline, CDR1 KGHDR and CDR2 SFDVKD. The CDR3 region is CATSPKGQGSGYTF. In DNA form, the CDR3 reads TGTGCCACCAGTCCAAAGGGACAGGGGAGTGGCTACACCTTC.

This clonotype was detected ten times or more. The chain uses TRBV11-2 and TRBJ2-2; D remains unclear. Germline V CDR1 and CDR2: SGHAT, FQNNGV. The CDR3 covers 14 residues. Between the trimmed V and J ends, which lost 3 bases and 3 bases, there was a span of 8 bases. The CDR3 DNA reads TGTGCCAGCAGCTTCTATGGGGACACCGGGGAGCTGTTTTTT. Amino acids: CASSFYGDTGELFF.

The J gene is TRBJ1-1, the V gene TRBV4-3; D is unclear. The CDR3 runs to 15 residues. The ends were cut back, 0 bases at V and 5 bases at J, with 13 bases in the middle. Germline values: CDR1 LGHNA, CDR2 YSLEER. This CDR3 is CASSQDSGPETEAFF. The CDR3 DNA follows: TGCGCCAGCAGCCAAGATTCAGGCCCGGAGACTGAAGCTTTCTTT.

The chain recombines TRBV20-1 with TRBJ2-2, with D possibly being TRBD2 (6 bases). Germline-derived CDR1 and CDR2 are DFQATT and SNEGSKA (reference sequence). Trimming pared 2 bases from V and 2 bases from J, leaving 15 bases between. This CDR3 has 16 amino acids. The CDR3 DNA sequence: TGCAGTGCTAGAAAAATGGGACTCCTTAACACCGGGGAGCTGTTTTTT. It encodes CSARKMGLLNTGELFF.

This clonotype occurred a few times. The CDR3 is CASSSERGGNTIYF. In DNA form, the CDR3 reads TGTGCCAGCAGCTCCGAAAGGGGAGGAAACACCATATATTTT. This chain links TRBV9 with TRBJ1-3, with a weak D call TRBD1 (5 bases). Trimming took off 4 bases at V and 4 bases at J, with 12 bases between the two ends. Per the germline V gene, CDR1 is SGDLS and CDR2 is YYNGEE. This CDR3 has 14 amino acids.

This clonotype has at least ten counts. This chain uses TRBV2 with TRBJ2-5; D is unclear. The V gene lost 8 bases and the J gene lost 1 base, with 11 bases spanning the gap. Germline CDR1 and CDR2: SNHLY and FYNNEI. This CDR3 has 13 amino acids. In DNA, the CDR3 is TGTGCCAGCTCACCAAACAGCCAAGAGACCCAGTACTTC. Encoded protein: CASSPNSQETQYF. Together with reference TRBV2 and TRBJ2-5, the CDR3 gives the full variable domain: EPEVTQTPSHQVTQMGQEVILRCVPISNHLYFYWYRQILGQKVEFLVSFYNNEISEKSEIFDDQFSVERPDGSNFTLKIRSTKLEDSAMYFCASSPNSQETQYFGPGTRLLVL.

V is TRBV4-3 and J is TRBJ2-2; 7 positions agree with TRBD1. Germline V gives CDR1 LGHNA, CDR2 YSLEER. The V and J ends lost 2 bases and 5 bases, in that order; junction bases with no gene match: 8. CDR3 size: 16 residues. The CDR3 protein is CASSQHTGVGTGELFF. As DNA, the CDR3 is TGCGCCAGCAGCCAACATACAGGGGTTGGGACCGGGGAGCTGTTTTTT.

This clonotype appeared a few times. The chain carries TRBV11-3 and TRBJ2-1; a weak D match, TRBD2 (6 bases). V was cut by 6 bases and J by 8 bases, with 17 bases left in between. The CDR3 is made up of 14 amino acids. From germline, CDR1 is SGHNT and CDR2 YENEEA. The CDR3 coding sequence is TGTGCCAGCAGTTTATATCAACTAGCCGATGAGCAGTTCTTC. Translated, it gives CASSLYQLADEQFF.

Comments on this clonotype: This may be a read error: a much more frequent sequence differs by one nucleotide. This sequence joins TRBV7-2 and TRBJ1-2; 9 bases fit TRBD1. This CDR3 contains 15 residues. CDR1 is SGHTA, CDR2 FQGNSA, per germline. Trimming took 4 bases from V and 4 from J; bases not matched to a gene: 7. DNA of the CDR3: TGTGCCAGCAGCTCTAGACAGGGGGTTAGCTATGGCTACACCTTC. This gives the protein CASSSRQGVSYGYTF. The full variable domain, with the rest looked up from reference TRBV7-2 and TRBJ1-2, is GAGVSQSPSNKVTEKGKDVELRCDPISGHTALYWYRQSLGQGLEFLIYFQGNSAPDKSGLPSDRFSAERTGGSVSTLTIQRTQQEDSAVYLCASSSRQGVSYGYTFGSGTRLTVV.

At least ten counts were recorded for this clonotype. The chain recombines TRBV24-1 with TRBJ1-2, with 8 positions matching TRBD1. Germline V gene data show CDR1 as KGHDR and CDR2 as SFDVKD. CDR3 length: 16 residues. V lost 4 bases to trimming and J lost 6 bases; unmatched junction nucleotides: 12. As DNA, the CDR3 is TGTGCCACCAGTGACCCTTCCATCGACAGGGGTGATGGCTACACCTTC. Translation gives CATSDPSIDRGDGYTF.

This clonotype was detected a few times. The chain combines TRBV12-3 or TRBV12-4 with TRBJ1-3; no definite D call. Between the trimmed V and J ends, which lost 5 bases and 3 bases, there was a span of 11 bases. The CDR3 consists of 14 residues. The CDR3 sequence is CASSPAVRGNTIYF. CDR3 DNA sequence: TGTGCCAGCAGTCCCGCCGTCCGTGGAAACACCATATATTTT.

The table lists this clonotype with many counts. The chain has TRBV28 and TRBJ1-1; D ambiguous. Deletions cut 5 bases from V and 4 bases from J, with 5 bases between. CDR3 size: 11 residues. CDR1 is MDHEN and CDR2 is SYDVKM in the germline V gene. The CDR3 spells CASSLRTEAFF. CDR3 nucleotide sequence: TGTGCCAGCAGTCTTCGCACTGAAGCTTTCTTT.

This clonotype was seen more than once but under ten times. The V call is TRBV12-3 or TRBV12-4, the J call TRBJ2-2, with D uncertain. Trimming left V 1 base short and J 5 bases short, with 8 bases between. This CDR3 contains 14 residues. The CDR3 nucleotides are TGTGCCAGCAGTTTAGAGTTGAGTACCGGGGAGCTGTTTTTT. This encodes CASSLELSTGELFF.

Ten or more counts support this clonotype. V gene TRBV6-2 or TRBV6-3 combines with J gene TRBJ1-2; D remains unclear. The V gene lost 6 bases and the J gene lost 8 bases, with 13 bases spanning the gap. Germline CDR1 and CDR2: MNHEY and SVGEGT. The CDR3 runs 12 residues. In DNA form, the CDR3 reads TGTGCCAGCAGGGGAGGTGGGAAAGGCTACACCTTC. It specifies CASRGGGKGYTF.

This clonotype has ten or more counts. V and J are TRBV12-3 or TRBV12-4 and TRBJ2-4; 7 bases line up with TRBD2. The junction had 4 bases not matched to a gene; V was cut back by 5 bases and J by 0 bases. This CDR3 contains 15 residues. DNA of the CDR3: TGTGCCAGCAGTAGCGGGGAACTAGCCAAAAACATTCAGTACTTC. Translating gives CASSSGELAKNIQYF.

The chain is built from TRBV5-6 and TRBJ2-4; D gene unclear. Germline CDR1 is SGHDT and CDR2 is YYEEEE. CDR3 size: 16 residues. V was cut by 2 bases and J by 5 bases, with 17 bases left in between. CDR3 nucleotide sequence: TGTGCCAGCAGCTTCTATCTCCTCCTGAGCCAAAACATTCAGTACTTC. Protein product: CASSFYLLLSQNIQYF.

This clonotype was counted ten times or more. The chain employs TRBV15 and TRBJ1-1; D is undetermined. This CDR3 is built from 12 residues. V shed 5 bases and J shed 10 bases, with 14 bases lying between them. Per the germline V gene, CDR1 is LNHNV and CDR2 is YYDKDF (reference sequence). The CDR3 protein is CATSPDLAGAFF. In DNA, the CDR3 is TGTGCCACCAGCCCCGACCTAGCGGGAGCTTTCTTT.

At least ten counts were recorded for this clonotype. The gene calls are TRBV28 and TRBJ1-5; D may be TRBD1 (6 bases). The CDR3 runs to 15 residues. Germline V gene lookup returns CDR1 MDHEN and CDR2 SYDVKM. Trimming left V 1 base short and J 6 bases short, with 13 bases between. Here the CDR3 reads CASSLSANRVQPQHF. In nucleotides, the CDR3 is TGTGCCAGCAGTTTATCCGCCAACAGGGTTCAGCCCCAGCATTTT.

This clonotype occurred many times. This rearrangement joins TRBV10-3 to TRBJ1-2, with a tentative D call TRBD1 (5 bases). Germline V gene lookup returns CDR1 ENHRY and CDR2 SYGVKD. The germline V and J ends were trimmed by 8 bases and 4 bases, with 11 bases remaining between them. The CDR3 consists of 12 residues. The CDR3 DNA is TGTGCCATCGCAAAGACAGTCTATGGCTACACCTTC. Translation: CAIAKTVYGYTF.

The rearrangement joins TRBV12-3 or TRBV12-4 to TRBJ2-6; D gene unclear. Trimming shortened V by 6 bases and J by 4 bases, and 7 bases separated the two germline ends. CDR3 size: 13 residues. CDR3 region: CASSPNGANVLTF. The CDR3 nucleotides are TGTGCCAGCAGCCCCAACGGGGCCAACGTCCTGACTTTC.